Sequencing of this T cell receptor (beta chain) was carried out in a study of blood T cell repertoires in COVID-19. Background on the study: PBMCs, B-cell-depleted T cells, or T cells provided the cDNA or gDNA that made up the material.

Only in-frame clones appear in the TCRdb table, and some are missing; sequencing was by immunoSEQ multiplex PCR. Counted here are more than 250,000 clones, 70% to 90% occurring once; the ten biggest clones make up around 6%. V was pared by 8 bases and J by 6 bases, with 12 bases of the junction left unmatched. From germline, CDR1 is SNHLY and CDR2 FYNNEI. The CDR3 length is 15 residues. All enrollees were about 18 to 90 years old and from 20 to 30 US areas. Assignments of participants to cohorts depended upon their own reported clinical history. The chain couples TRBV2 to TRBJ1-5, with TRBD1 matching 8 bases. The source is a woman aged 25 to 39 who had recovered from COVID-19. Sequenced sample: PBMCs or T cells enriched from blood (not recorded which). The CDR3 sequence: CASSRIGDRIQPQHF. The CDR3 coding sequence is TGTGCCAGCTCCCGAATAGGGGACAGGATTCAGCCCCAGCATTTT.